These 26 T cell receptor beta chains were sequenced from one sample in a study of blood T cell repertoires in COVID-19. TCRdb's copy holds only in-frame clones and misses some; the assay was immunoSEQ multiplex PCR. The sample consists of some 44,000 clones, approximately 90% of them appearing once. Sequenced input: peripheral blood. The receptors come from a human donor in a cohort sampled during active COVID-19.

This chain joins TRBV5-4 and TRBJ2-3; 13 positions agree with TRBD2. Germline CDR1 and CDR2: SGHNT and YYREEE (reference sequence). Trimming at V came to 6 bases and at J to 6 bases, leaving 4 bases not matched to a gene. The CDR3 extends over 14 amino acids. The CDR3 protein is CASTATSGGDTQYF. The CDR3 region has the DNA TGTGCCAGCACCGCGACTAGCGGGGGGGATACGCAGTATTTT. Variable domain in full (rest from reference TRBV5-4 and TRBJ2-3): ETGVTQSPTHLIKTRGQQVTLRCSSQSGHNTVSWYQQALGQGPQFIFQYYREEENGRGNFPPRFSGLQFPNYSSELNVNALELDDSALYLCASTATSGGDTQYFGPGTRLTVL.

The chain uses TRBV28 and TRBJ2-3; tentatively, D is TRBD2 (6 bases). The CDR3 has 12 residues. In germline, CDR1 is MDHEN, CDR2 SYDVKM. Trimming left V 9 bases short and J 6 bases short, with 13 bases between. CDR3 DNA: TGTGCCAGTTGGGGGGAGGTGGATACGCAGTATTTT. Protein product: CASWGEVDTQYF.

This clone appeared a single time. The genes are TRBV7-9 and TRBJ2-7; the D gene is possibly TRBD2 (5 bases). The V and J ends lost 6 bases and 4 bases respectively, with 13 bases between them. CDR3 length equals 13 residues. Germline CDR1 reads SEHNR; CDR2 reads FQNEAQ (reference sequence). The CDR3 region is CASSLRSGYEQYF. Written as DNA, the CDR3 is TGTGCCAGCAGTCTCAGATCGGGGTACGAGCAGTACTTC.

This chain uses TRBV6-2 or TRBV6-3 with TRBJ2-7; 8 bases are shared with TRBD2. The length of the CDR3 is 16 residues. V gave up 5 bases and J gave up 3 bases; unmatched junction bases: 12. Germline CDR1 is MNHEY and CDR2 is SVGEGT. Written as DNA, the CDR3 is TGTGCCAGCAGTCTGACTCGACTAGCGACTTTCTACGAGCAGTACTTC. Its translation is CASSLTRLATFYEQYF.

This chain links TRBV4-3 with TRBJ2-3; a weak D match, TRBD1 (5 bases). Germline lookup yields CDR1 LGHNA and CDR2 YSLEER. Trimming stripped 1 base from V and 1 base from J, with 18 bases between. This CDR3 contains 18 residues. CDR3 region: CASSQGRGARTRTDTQYF. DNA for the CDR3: TGCGCCAGCAGCCAAGGAAGGGGCGCGAGGACCCGCACAGATACGCAGTATTTT.

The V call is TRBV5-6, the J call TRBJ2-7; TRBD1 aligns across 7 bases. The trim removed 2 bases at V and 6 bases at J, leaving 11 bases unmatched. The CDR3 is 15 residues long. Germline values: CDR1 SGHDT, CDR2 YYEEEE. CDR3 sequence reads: CASSLRGPSRGEQYF. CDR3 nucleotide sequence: TGTGCCAGCAGCTTAAGGGGGCCCTCCAGGGGCGAGCAGTACTTC.

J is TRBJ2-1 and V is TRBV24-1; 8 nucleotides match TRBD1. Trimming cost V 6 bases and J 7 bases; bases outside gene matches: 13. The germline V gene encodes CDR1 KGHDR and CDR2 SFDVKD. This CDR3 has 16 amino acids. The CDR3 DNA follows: TGTGCCACCAGTAACTCGGGGCAGGGGGCTCTAAATGAGCAGTTCTTC. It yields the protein CATSNSGQGALNEQFF.

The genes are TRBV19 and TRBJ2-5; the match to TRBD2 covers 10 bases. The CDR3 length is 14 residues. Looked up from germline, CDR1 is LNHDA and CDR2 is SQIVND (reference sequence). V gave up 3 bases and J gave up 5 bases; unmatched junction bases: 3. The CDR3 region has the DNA TGTGCCAGTAGTATCCTAGCGGGAGTTGAGACCCAGTACTTC. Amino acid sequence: CASSILAGVETQYF.

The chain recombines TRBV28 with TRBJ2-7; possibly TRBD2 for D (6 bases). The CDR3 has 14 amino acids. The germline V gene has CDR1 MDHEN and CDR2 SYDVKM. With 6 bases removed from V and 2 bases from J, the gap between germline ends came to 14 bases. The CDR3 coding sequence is TGTGCCAGCAGGGGAGGACATACTACCTACGAGCAGTACTTC. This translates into CASRGGHTTYEQYF.

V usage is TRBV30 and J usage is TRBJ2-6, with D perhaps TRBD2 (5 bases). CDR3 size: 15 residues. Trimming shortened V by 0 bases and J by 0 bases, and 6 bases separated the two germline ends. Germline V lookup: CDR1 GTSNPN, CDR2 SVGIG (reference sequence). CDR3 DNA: TGTGCCTGGAGTGTAGGACTCTCTGGGGCCAACGTCCTGACTTTC. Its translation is CAWSVGLSGANVLTF.

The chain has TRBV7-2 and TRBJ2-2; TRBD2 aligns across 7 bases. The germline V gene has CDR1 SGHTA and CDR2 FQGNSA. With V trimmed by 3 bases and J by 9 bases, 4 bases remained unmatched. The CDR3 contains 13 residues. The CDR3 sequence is CASSFSGGWELFF. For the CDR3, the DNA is TGTGCCAGCAGCTTTTCCGGGGGGTGGGAGCTGTTTTTT. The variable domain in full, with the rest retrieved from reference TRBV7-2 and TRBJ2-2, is GAGVSQSPSNKVTEKGKDVELRCDPISGHTALYWYRQSLGQGLEFLIYFQGNSAPDKSGLPSDRFSAERTGGSVSTLTIQRTQQEDSAVYLCASSFSGGWELFFGEGSRLTVL.

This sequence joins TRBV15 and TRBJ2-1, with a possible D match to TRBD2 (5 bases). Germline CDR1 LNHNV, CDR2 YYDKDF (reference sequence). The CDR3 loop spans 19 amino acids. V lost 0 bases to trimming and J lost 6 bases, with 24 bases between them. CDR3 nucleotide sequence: TGTGCCACCAGCAGAGAACAAAACGGACTCATCATTTCGGGCAATGAGCAGTTCTTC. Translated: CATSREQNGLIISGNEQFF.

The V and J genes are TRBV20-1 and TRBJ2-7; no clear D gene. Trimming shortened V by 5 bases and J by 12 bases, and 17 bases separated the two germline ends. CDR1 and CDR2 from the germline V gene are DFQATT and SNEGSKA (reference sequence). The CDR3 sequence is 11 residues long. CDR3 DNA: TGCAGTGCTTTGAGACTCGACGCCACGTACTTC. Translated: CSALRLDATYF.

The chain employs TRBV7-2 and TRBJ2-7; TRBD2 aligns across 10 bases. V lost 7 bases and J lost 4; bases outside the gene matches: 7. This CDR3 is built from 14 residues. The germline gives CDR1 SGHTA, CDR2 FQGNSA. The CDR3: CASKRGGGWYEQYF. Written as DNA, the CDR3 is TGTGCCAGCAAGCGGGGGGGAGGGTGGTACGAGCAGTACTTC.

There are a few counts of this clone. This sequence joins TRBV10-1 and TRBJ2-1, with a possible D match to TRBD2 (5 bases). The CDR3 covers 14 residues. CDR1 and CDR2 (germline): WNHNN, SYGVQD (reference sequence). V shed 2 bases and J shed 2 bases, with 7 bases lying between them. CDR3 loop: CASSEGGPYNEQFF. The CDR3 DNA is TGCGCCAGCAGTGAGGGAGGCCCCTACAATGAGCAGTTCTTC.

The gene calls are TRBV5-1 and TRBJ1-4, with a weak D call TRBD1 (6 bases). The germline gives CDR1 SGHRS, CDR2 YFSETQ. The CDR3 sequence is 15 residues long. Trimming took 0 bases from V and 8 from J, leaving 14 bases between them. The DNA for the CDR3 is TGCGCCAGCAGCTTGGGGGGCCCGACAGGCGAAAAACTGTTTTTT. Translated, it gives CASSLGGPTGEKLFF.

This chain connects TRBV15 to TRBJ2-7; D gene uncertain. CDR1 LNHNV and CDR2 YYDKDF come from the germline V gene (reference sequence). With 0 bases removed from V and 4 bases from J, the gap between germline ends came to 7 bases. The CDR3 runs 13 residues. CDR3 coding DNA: TGTGCCACCAGCAGAGATGCTACTTACGAGCAGTACTTC. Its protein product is CATSRDATYEQYF.

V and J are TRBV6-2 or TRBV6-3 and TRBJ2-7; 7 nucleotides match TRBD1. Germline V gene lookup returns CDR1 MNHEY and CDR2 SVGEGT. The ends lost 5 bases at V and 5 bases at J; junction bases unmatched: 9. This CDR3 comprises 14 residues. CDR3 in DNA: TGTGCCAGCAGTCCCCGTCGTACAGGGGACGAGCAGTACTTC. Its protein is CASSPRRTGDEQYF.

The CDR3 region has the DNA TGTGCCAGCAGCTTGGGCGGATTCCGAGCCACAGATACGCAGTATTTT. Translating gives CASSLGGFRATDTQYF. This chain connects TRBV5-6 to TRBJ2-3; D not certain. V dropped 0 bases and J dropped 2 bases, with 13 bases sitting between them. The germline V gene encodes CDR1 SGHDT and CDR2 YYEEEE. This CDR3 contains 16 residues.

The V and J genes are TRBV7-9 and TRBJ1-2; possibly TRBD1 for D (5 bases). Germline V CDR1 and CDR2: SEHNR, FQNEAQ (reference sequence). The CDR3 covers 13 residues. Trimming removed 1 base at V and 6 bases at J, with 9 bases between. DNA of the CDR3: TGTGCCAGCAGCTTAGTAGGGGCGGATGGCTACACCTTC. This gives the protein CASSLVGADGYTF. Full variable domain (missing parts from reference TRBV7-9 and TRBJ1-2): DTGVSQNPRHKITKRGQNVTFRCDPISEHNRLYWYRQTLGQGPEFLTYFQNEAQLEKSRLLSDRFSAERPKGSFSTLEIQRTEQGDSAMYLCASSLVGADGYTFGSGTRLTVV.

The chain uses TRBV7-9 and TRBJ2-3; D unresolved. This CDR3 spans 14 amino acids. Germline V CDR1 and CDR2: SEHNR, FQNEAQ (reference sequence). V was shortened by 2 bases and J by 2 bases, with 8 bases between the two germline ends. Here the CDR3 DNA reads TGTGCCAGCAGCTTACAGGAATACACAGATACGCAGTATTTT. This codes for CASSLQEYTDTQYF.

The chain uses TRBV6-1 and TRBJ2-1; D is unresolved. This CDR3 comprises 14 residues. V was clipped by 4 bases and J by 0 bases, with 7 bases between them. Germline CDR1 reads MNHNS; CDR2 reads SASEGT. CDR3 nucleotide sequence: TGTGCCAGCAGTGCAGCATACTCCTACAATGAGCAGTTCTTC. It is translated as CASSAAYSYNEQFF.

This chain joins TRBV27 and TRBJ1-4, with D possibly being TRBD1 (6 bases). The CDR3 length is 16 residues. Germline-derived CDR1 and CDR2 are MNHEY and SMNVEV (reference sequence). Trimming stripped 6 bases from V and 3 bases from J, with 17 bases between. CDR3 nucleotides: TGTGCCAGCAGACAGGGATTATCCTGGTCTAATGAAAAACTGTTTTTT. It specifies CASRQGLSWSNEKLFF. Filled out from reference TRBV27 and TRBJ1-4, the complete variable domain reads EAQVTQNPRYLITVTGKKLTVTCSQNMNHEYMSWYRQDPGLGLRQIYYSMNVEVTDKGDVPEGYKVSRKEKRNFPLILESPSPNQTSLYFCASRQGLSWSNEKLFFGSGTQLSVL.

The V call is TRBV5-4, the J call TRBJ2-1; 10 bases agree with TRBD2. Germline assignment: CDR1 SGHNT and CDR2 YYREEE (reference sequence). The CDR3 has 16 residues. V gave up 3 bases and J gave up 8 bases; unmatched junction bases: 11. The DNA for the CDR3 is TGTGCCAGCAGCTCCCGAGCGGGGGGGCCCTCAGATGAGCAGTTCTTC. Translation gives CASSSRAGGPSDEQFF.

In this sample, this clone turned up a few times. CDR3 nucleotide sequence: TGTGCCAGCAGCACCCTGACGGGGGTGAACACTGAAGCTTTCTTT. Amino acid sequence: CASSTLTGVNTEAFF. The chain recombines TRBV6-2 or TRBV6-3 with TRBJ1-1; TRBD1 is a possible D gene (5 bases). This CDR3 comprises 15 residues. Germline V lookup: CDR1 MNHEY, CDR2 SVGEGT. V lost 6 bases, J lost 0 bases, and 14 bases lay in between.

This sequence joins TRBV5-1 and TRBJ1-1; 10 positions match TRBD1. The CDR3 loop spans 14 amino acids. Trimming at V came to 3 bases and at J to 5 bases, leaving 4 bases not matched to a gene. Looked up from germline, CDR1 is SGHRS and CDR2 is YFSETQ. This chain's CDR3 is CASSSDRGQTEAFF. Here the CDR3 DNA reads TGCGCCAGCAGCTCCGACAGGGGGCAAACTGAAGCTTTCTTT.